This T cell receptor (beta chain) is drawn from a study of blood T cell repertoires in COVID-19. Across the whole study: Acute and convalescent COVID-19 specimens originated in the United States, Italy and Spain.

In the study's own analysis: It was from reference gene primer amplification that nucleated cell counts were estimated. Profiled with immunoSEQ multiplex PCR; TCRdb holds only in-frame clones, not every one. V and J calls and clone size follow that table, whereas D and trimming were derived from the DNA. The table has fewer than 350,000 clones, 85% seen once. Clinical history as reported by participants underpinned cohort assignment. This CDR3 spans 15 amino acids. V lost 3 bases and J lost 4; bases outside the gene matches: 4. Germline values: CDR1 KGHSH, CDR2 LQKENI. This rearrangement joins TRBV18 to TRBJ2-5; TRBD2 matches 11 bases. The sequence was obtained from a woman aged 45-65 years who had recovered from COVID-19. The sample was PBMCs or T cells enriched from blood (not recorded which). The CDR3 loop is CASSPRLAGPETQYF. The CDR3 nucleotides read TGTGCCAGCTCACCCAGACTAGCGGGGCCAGAGACCCAGTACTTC.